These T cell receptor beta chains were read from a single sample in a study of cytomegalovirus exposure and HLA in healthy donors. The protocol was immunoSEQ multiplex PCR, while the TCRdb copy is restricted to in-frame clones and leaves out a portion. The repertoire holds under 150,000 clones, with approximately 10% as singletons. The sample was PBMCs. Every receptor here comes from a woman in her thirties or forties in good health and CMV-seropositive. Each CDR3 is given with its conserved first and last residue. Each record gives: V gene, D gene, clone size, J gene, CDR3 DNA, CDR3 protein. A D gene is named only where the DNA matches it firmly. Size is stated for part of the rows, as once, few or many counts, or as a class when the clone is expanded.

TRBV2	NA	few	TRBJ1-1	TGTGCCAGCATTTGGGGAGCGCCCCGGGAAGTGAACACTGAAGCTTTCTTT	CASIWGAPREVNTEAFF
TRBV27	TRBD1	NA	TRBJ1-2	TGTGCCAGCAGTTTCAGGGGGCTTAACTATGGCTACACCTTC	CASSFRGLNYGYTF
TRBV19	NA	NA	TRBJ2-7	TGTGCCAGTAGTACAGCCTACGAGCAGTACTTC	CASSTAYEQYF
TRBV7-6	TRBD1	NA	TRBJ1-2	TGTGCCAGCAGCGAAGGGACAGGGGGACTTGGCTACACCTTC	CASSEGTGGLGYTF
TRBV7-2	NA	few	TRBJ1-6	TGTGCCAGCAGCCCTCGGGGGGGTAATTCACCCCTCCACTTT	CASSPRGGNSPLHF
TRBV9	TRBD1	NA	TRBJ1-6	TGTGCCAGCAGCGTAGACAGGGGTGGTTCACCCCTCCACTTT	CASSVDRGGSPLHF
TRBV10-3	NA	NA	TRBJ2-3	TGTGCCATCAGTGAGTCAACTAGCACAGATACGCAGTATTTT	CAISESTSTDTQYF
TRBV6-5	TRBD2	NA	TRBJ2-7	TGTGCCAGCAGCTCTAGCGGGGGGTCCTACGAGCAGTACTTC	CASSSSGGSYEQYF
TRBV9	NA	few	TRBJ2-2	TGTGCCAGCAGCGTAGGGCCTTCGGGAGAAGGGGAGCTGTTTTTT	CASSVGPSGEGELFF
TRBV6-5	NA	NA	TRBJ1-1	TGTGCCAGCAGTAGACCCACAGGGAGAGGCACTGAAGCTTTCTTT	CASSRPTGRGTEAFF
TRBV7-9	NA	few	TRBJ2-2	TGTGCCAGGGGAACAGGGTACACCGGGGAGCTGTTTTTT	CARGTGYTGELFF
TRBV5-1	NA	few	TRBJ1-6	TGCGCCAGCAGCTTGGACGGCTCCTATAATTCACCCCTCCACTTT	CASSLDGSYNSPLHF
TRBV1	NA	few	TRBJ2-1	TGCACCAGCAACCCAGCGGGGGAAAGCTCCTACAATGAGCAGTTCTTC	CTSNPAGESSYNEQFF
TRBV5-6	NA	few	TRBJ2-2	TGTGCCAGCAGCCTCGGGACTGAATGGGGGACCGGGGAGCTGTTTTTT	CASSLGTEWGTGELFF
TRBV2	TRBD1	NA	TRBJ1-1	TGTGCCAGCAGGAGCCGGGACAGCACTGAAGCTTTCTTT	CASRSRDSTEAFF
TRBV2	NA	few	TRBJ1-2	TGTGCCAGCAGGATGAACACAGGGCTCTATGGCTACACCTTC	CASRMNTGLYGYTF
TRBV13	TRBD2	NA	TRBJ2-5	TGTGCCAGCAGCGACGGGACTAGCGGGGGGTATCAAGAGACCCAGTACTTC	CASSDGTSGGYQETQYF
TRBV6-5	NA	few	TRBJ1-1	TGTGCCAGCAGTTATTTACCGGGTGCGGAAGCTTTCTTT	CASSYLPGAEAFF
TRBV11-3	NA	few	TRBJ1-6	TGTGCCAGCAGCGTCGCGGCCTATAATTCACCCCTCCACTTT	CASSVAAYNSPLHF
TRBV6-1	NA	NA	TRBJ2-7	TGTGCCACGAGGACAGTGGTGCTGGGCGAGCAGTACTTC	CATRTVVLGEQYF
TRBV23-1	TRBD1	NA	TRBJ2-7	TGCGCCAGCAGTCAATCGGCCCTGGGGACAGGTGACGAGCAGTACTTC	CASSQSALGTGDEQYF
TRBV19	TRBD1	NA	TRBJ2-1	TGTGCCAGTACCGCAGGGGGCATGGGGGTGAATGAGCAGTTCTTC	CASTAGGMGVNEQFF
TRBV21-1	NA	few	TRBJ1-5	TGTGCCAGCAGCAAAGGGGTGTCAGGGGCTAGCAATCAGCCCCAGCATTTT	CASSKGVSGASNQPQHF
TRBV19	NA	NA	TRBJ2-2	TGTGCCAGTCGACCCAGAGGGAAGGACGGGGAGCTGTTTTTT	CASRPRGKDGELFF
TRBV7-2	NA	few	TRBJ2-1	TGTGCCAGCAGCCCAAGCCGTGAGCAGTTCTTC	CASSPSREQFF
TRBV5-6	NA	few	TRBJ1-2	TGTGCCAGCAGCTACCGGTCCTATGGCTACACCTTC	CASSYRSYGYTF
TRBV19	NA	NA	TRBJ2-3	TGTGCCAGTAGTATCGGGGATACGCAGTATTTT	CASSIGDTQYF
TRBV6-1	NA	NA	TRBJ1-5	TGTGCCAGCAGTGGAGAGACAGCCCAAAATCAGCCCCAGCATTTT	CASSGETAQNQPQHF
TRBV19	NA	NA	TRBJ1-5	TGTGCCAGCGACAGTTATAGCAATCAGCCCCAGCATTTT	CASDSYSNQPQHF
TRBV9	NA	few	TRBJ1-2	TGTGCCAGCAGCGTAGGGGGGCTCGACTTCCTAGGGGAGGGCTACACCTTC	CASSVGGLDFLGEGYTF
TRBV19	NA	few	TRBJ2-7	TGTGCCAGTAGGAAGGGGGAGGGAGCCTCCTACGAGCAGTACTTC	CASRKGEGASYEQYF
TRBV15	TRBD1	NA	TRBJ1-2	TGTGCCACCAGCAGAGTCGTGGGACAGACAGGGTCGGGCTATGGCTACACCTTC	CATSRVVGQTGSGYGYTF
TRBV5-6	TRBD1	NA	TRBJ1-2	TGTGCCAGCAGCGGCCAGGGGGCCTATGGCTACACCTTC	CASSGQGAYGYTF
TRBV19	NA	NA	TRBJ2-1	TGTGCCAGTAGTATAGTGCAGATCGGGTACAATGAGCAGTTCTTC	CASSIVQIGYNEQFF
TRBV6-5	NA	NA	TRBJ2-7	TGTGCCAGCACCCCTGCCAGGCACGCCTACGAGCAGTACTTC	CASTPARHAYEQYF
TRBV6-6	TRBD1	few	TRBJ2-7	TGTGCCAGCAGTTCCCCGGGACAGACCTACGAGCAGTACTTC	CASSSPGQTYEQYF
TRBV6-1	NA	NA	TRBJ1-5	TGTGCCAGCAGTGTAGTAGGGGTATCGGGTCAGCCCCAGCATTTT	CASSVVGVSGQPQHF
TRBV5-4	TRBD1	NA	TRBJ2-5	TGTGCCAGCAGCGGACAGGGGGAGACCCAGTACTTC	CASSGQGETQYF
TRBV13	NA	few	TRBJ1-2	TGTGCCAGCAGCCGGGGGGCAGACGAAACGGGCAACTATGGCTATTCCTTC	CASSRGADETGNYGYSF
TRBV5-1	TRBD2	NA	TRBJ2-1	TGCGCCAGCAGCTTATCTAGCGGGGGGGGTGAGCAGTTCTTC	CASSLSSGGGEQFF
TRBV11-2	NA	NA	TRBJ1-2	TGTGCCAGCAGCCGCGAGTACTACGCAGATGGCTACACCTTC	CASSREYYADGYTF
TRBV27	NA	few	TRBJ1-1	TGTGCCAGCAGTCAACAGGGCATGAACACTGAAGCTTTCTTT	CASSQQGMNTEAFF
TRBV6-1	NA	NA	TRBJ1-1	TGTGCCAGCAGTTGGGGGGGTGGTGAAGCTTTCTTT	CASSWGGGEAFF
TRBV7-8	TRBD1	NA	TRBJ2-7	TGTGCCAGCAGATCTCTGATAGGGACAGCTAGTACCTACGAGCAGTACTTC	CASRSLIGTASTYEQYF
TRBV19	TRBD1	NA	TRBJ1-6	TGTGCCAGTAGTATCGGGACAGGGGAAATTACACCCCTCCACTTT	CASSIGTGEITPLHF
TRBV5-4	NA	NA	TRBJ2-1	TGTGCCAGCAGCCTTCTACGCAATGAGCAGTTCTTC	CASSLLRNEQFF
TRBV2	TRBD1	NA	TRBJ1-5	TGTGCCAGCAGGCTCCAAGGACAGGGGACTCAGCCCCAGCATTTT	CASRLQGQGTQPQHF
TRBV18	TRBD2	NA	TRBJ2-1	TGTGCCAGCTCACCAGGCGGGGGTGCGAATGAGCAGTTCTTC	CASSPGGGANEQFF
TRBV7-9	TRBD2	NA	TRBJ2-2	TGTGCCAGCAGCCCACTAGCGGGGCACACCGGGGAGCTGTTTTTT	CASSPLAGHTGELFF
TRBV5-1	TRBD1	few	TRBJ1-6	TGCGCCAGCAGCTCCCAGGCTCAGGGGGCAGGATCACCCCTCCACTTT	CASSSQAQGAGSPLHF
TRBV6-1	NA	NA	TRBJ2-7	TGTGCCAGCACCGGTACCTACGAGCAGTACTTC	CASTGTYEQYF
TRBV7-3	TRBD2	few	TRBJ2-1	TGTGCCAGCAGCTTAATAGGGCTAGCGGGGGGTCGAAGCTCCTACAATGAGCAGTTCTTC	CASSLIGLAGGRSSYNEQFF
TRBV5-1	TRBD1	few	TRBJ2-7	TGCGCCAGCAGCTGGGGACAGGGGATATTGGCCTACGAGCAGTACTTC	CASSWGQGILAYEQYF
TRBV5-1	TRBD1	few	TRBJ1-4	TGCGCCAGCAGCTTGGGGACAGGGGGAAATGAAAAACTGTTTTTT	CASSLGTGGNEKLFF
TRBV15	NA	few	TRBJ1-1	TGTGCCACCAGCAGAGATCCAGGGAACACTGAAGCTTTCTTT	CATSRDPGNTEAFF
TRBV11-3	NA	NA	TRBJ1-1	TGTGCCAGCAGCTTAATAAACACAGAAGCTTTCTTT	CASSLINTEAFF
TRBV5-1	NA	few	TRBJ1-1	TGCGCCAGCAGCTTCAGTGGCGGCGACACTGAAGCTTTCTTT	CASSFSGGDTEAFF
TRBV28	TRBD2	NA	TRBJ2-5	TGTGCCGCCGGGACTAGCGAGGGCCAGTACTTC	CAAGTSEGQYF
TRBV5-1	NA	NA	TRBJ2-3	TGCGCCAGCAGCTTGGCTGGAGATACAGATACGCAGTATTTT	CASSLAGDTDTQYF